This section outlines one T cell receptor (beta chain) sequence together with its context. Clones were sequenced by immunoSEQ multiplex PCR, and TCRdb holds only the in-frame ones, with some missing. This sample has hundreds of thousands of clones, with roughly 86% found just once. The source of the sample is a study of blood T cell repertoires in COVID-19. Study-level information: There were acute and convalescent COVID-19 samples, and they came from the United States, Italy and Spain.

This CDR3 has 18 amino acids. Trimming shortened V by 2 bases and J by 4 bases, and 21 bases separated the two germline ends. Germline loops: CDR1 SGHRS, CDR2 YFSETQ. The receptor was derived from a human donor in a cohort sampled during active COVID-19. Sequenced: peripheral blood. The rearrangement uses TRBV5-1 and TRBJ1-4; D is unclear. The CDR3 sequence is CASSLVPPGVGVNEKLFF. In nucleotides, the CDR3 is TGCGCCAGCAGCTTAGTCCCTCCCGGGGTCGGGGTTAATGAAAAACTGTTTTTT.